This T cell receptor (beta chain) is from a study of T cell responses to AZD1222 COVID-19 vaccine. This clone appeared once. In germline, CDR1 is SGDLS, CDR2 YYNGEE. There are 16 residues in the CDR3. V shed 0 bases and J shed 9 bases, with 19 bases lying between them. The table came from immunoSEQ multiplex PCR; TCRdb's copy has only in-frame clones and leaves some out. The sample includes under 30,000 clones, about 88% seen only once; the top ten take 7.8%. V is TRBV9 and J is TRBJ2-1; no reliable D call. This TCR was recovered from an adult who received the AZD1222 COVID-19 vaccine. Specimen: peripheral blood, collected 28 days after the second AZD1222 dose. CDR3 protein: CASSVASQAPLGEQFF. CDR3 DNA sequence: TGTGCCAGCAGCGTAGCTAGTCAAGCCCCCCTGGGTGAGCAGTTCTTC.